Detailed here is one TCR beta chain. For the second PCR, which ran for 7 to 11 cycles, a sample-barcoded 5' primer and a J-beta primer mix were used. TCRdb independently ran MiXCR on the 5' RACE reads; one entry per CDR3 protein. The data show 650,000 to 800,000 distinct CDR3 sequences, with 52% seen just once and approximately 13% held by the top ten. This sample is part of a study of blood T cells in healthy people across ages. Per germline, CDR1 SGHTA and CDR2 FQGNSA. V lost 2 bases to trimming and J lost 0 bases, with 20 bases between them. The CDR3 consists of 19 residues. Sequenced: blood. The chain recombines TRBV7-2 with TRBJ2-1, with D hard to call. The receptor was isolated from a woman of 80 years or more in good health. For the CDR3, the DNA is TGTGCCAGCAGCTTAAAGGGTTATTCACGGCATAGCTCCTACAATGAGCAGTTCTTC. This gives the protein CASSLKGYSRHSSYNEQFF. The full variable domain, in which reference TRBV7-2 and TRBJ2-1 provide the parts outside the CDR3, is GAGVSQSPSNKVTEKGKDVELRCDPISGHTALYWYRQSLGQGLEFLIYFQGNSAPDKSGLPSDRFSAERTGGSVSTLTIQRTQQEDSAVYLCASSLKGYSRHSSYNEQFFGPGTRLTVL.